A single sample is the source of the 27 T cell receptor beta chains below, sequenced in a study of Graves' ophthalmopathy and Graves' hyperthyroidism. CDR3 regions of TCR beta were amplified from RNA transcripts. First-round RT-PCR relied on HTBI primers, and a second-round multiplex PCR came next. From the multiplex PCR reads, TCRdb called clonotypes with MiXCR, one entry per CDR3 protein. The repertoire consists of hundreds of thousands of distinct CDR3 sequences, with 21% occurring once and the leading ten covering roughly 3%. Sequenced input: peripheral blood. These receptors all stem from a woman aged 18-29 years with stable Graves' hyperthyroidism.

This clonotype has a count of ten or more. This may come from a read error, since a much larger clone is one base off. This chain uses TRBV6-2 or TRBV6-3 with TRBJ2-7; TRBD2 agrees at 9 bases. The germline V gene has CDR1 MNHEY and CDR2 SVGEGT. The ends lost 5 bases at V and 2 bases at J; junction bases unmatched: 1. The length of the CDR3 is 13 residues. The CDR3 region is CASSRLAAYEQYF. The DNA of the CDR3 is TGTGCCAGCAGTCGACTAGCGGCCTACGAGCAGTACTTC.

This clonotype was recorded at least ten times. This rearrangement joins TRBV5-1 to TRBJ2-5; D is perhaps TRBD2 (6 bases). The V end lost 0 bases, the J end lost 5 bases, and 17 bases lay between the germline ends. The CDR3 length is 16 residues. Germline-derived CDR1 and CDR2 are SGHRS and YFSETQ. CDR3 coding DNA: TGCGCCAGCAGCTTGGGGAGGCGAGCGGAGGGGGAGACCCAGTACTTC. It specifies CASSLGRRAEGETQYF.

The chain combines TRBV24-1 with TRBJ2-7; D might be TRBD1 (7 bases). This CDR3 region has 15 residues. V dropped 4 bases and J dropped 2 bases, with 14 bases sitting between them. Germline CDR1 reads KGHDR; CDR2 reads SFDVKD. The CDR3 DNA sequence: TGTGCCACCAGTGAGGGTCCAGGGGGGACCTACGAGCAGTACTTC. Amino acids: CATSEGPGGTYEQYF.

This clonotype was observed at least ten times. J is TRBJ2-2 and V is TRBV12-3 or TRBV12-4; 8 nucleotides match TRBD2. The J segment lost 2 bases and the V segment lost 2 bases, leaving 7 bases of the junction unmatched. The CDR3 has 17 amino acids. CDR3 nucleotide sequence: TGTGCCAGCAGTTTAATCTCGTGGACTAGCAACACCGGGGAGCTGTTTTTT. Protein sequence: CASSLISWTSNTGELFF.

This clonotype has a count of ten or more. This chain's CDR3 is CASSYSGLAGVEETQYF. The DNA of the CDR3 is TGTGCCAGCAGTTACTCGGGACTAGCGGGAGTGGAAGAGACCCAGTACTTC. The chain links TRBV6-5 to TRBJ2-5; 14 nucleotides agree with TRBD2. The CDR3 has 17 amino acids. V lost 0 bases, J lost 3 bases, and 3 bases stayed unmatched. Germline loops: CDR1 MNHEY, CDR2 SVGAGI.

The sample holds many counts of this clonotype. The rearrangement joins TRBV20-1 to TRBJ2-7; D is unresolved. Germline V gene data show CDR1 as DFQATT and CDR2 as SNEGSKA (reference sequence). The V and J ends lost 1 base and 4 bases respectively, with 5 bases between them. The CDR3 is made up of 11 amino acids. CDR3 DNA sequence: TGCAGTGCTAGAGCGTCTTACGAGCAGTACTTC. Translation: CSARASYEQYF.

This clonotype came up a few times. The chain joins TRBV29-1 to TRBJ2-7, with D possibly called TRBD1 or TRBD2 (6 bases each). The CDR3 contains 13 residues. V lost 7 bases to trimming and J lost 3 bases, with 16 bases between them. Germline CDR1 and CDR2: SQVTM and ANQGSEA. In DNA, the CDR3 is TGCAGCGGCGGCGACGGGGGCGACTACGAGCAGTACTTC. Amino acids: CSGGDGGDYEQYF.

This sequence joins TRBV6-2 or TRBV6-3 and TRBJ1-3, with D unresolved. Germline loops: CDR1 MNHEY, CDR2 SVGEGT. V shed 0 bases and J shed 1 base, with 16 bases lying between them. This CDR3 region has 18 residues. In DNA, the CDR3 is TGTGCCAGCAGTTACTCGAGCAGGTACCAACTGTCTGGAAACACCATATATTTT. Translation gives CASSYSSRYQLSGNTIYF.

The chain uses TRBV24-1 and TRBJ2-2, with TRBD1 matching over 8 bases. The V gene end was trimmed by 7 bases and the J gene end by 5 bases; junction bases not matched to a gene: 5. This CDR3 spans 14 amino acids. The V gene's germline CDR1 is KGHDR and CDR2 SFDVKD. The DNA of the CDR3 is TGTGCCACCAGGGACAGGGCGGCAACCGGGGAGCTGTTTTTT. Translation: CATRDRAATGELFF.

This clonotype was detected many times. The J gene is TRBJ2-2, the V gene TRBV7-3; 8 nucleotides match TRBD1. Germline loops: CDR1 SGHTA, CDR2 FQGTGA. Trimming removed 6 bases from V and 0 bases from J; junction bases left unmatched: 3. This CDR3 has 15 residues. In DNA form, the CDR3 reads TGTGCCAGCAGTTTGGGACAGGCGAACACCGGGGAGCTGTTTTTT. It codes for CASSLGQANTGELFF.

The chain links TRBV28 to TRBJ1-5; D ambiguous. Between the trimmed V and J ends, which lost 4 bases and 7 bases, there was a span of 14 bases. CDR3 length equals 14 residues. CDR1 and CDR2 from the germline V gene are MDHEN and SYDVKM. The CDR3 DNA reads TGTGCCAGCAGTTCCGTGGGAGGGCGACAGCCCCAGCATTTT. Amino acids: CASSSVGGRQPQHF.

This clonotype was seen many times. The chain carries TRBV6-1 and TRBJ1-1; D gene ambiguous. The CDR3 is 14 residues long. Germline values: CDR1 MNHNS, CDR2 SASEGT. Deletions cut 4 bases from V and 1 base from J, with 10 bases between. For the CDR3, the DNA is TGTGCCAGCAGTGGCGTGAGGTGGAACACTGAAGCTTTCTTT. Its translation is CASSGVRWNTEAFF.

In this sample, this clonotype turned up many times. The rearrangement links TRBV30 to TRBJ2-7; D remains unclear. The V and J ends lost 2 bases and 6 bases respectively, with 14 bases between them. The V gene's germline CDR1 is GTSNPN and CDR2 SVGIG (reference sequence). The CDR3 spans 13 residues. CDR3 sequence reads: CAWSPGVMLEQYF. CDR3 DNA sequence: TGTGCCTGGAGTCCAGGTGTAATGCTCGAGCAGTACTTC.

This clonotype has at least ten counts. V is TRBV11-2 and J is TRBJ2-2; D gene uncertain. This CDR3 is 15 amino acids long. V lost 3 bases and J lost 6, with 14 bases in between. Germline V gene sequence: CDR1 SGHAT, CDR2 FQNNGV. For the CDR3, the DNA is TGTGCCAGCAGCTTGGTTGGGCGGTTGCCCGGGGAGCTGTTTTTT. It translates to CASSLVGRLPGELFF.

This clonotype was recorded a few times. One junction end disagrees with the germline gene, perhaps due to a read error. This chain links TRBV7-8 with TRBJ2-2, with a tentative D call TRBD2 (5 bases). This CDR3 spans 15 amino acids. Germline CDR1 is SGHVS and CDR2 is FQNEAQ. In DNA, the CDR3 is TGTGCCAGCGGCTTCGTTTCCGCGGGCGCCGGGGAGCTGTTTTTT. Amino acids: CASGFVSAGAGELFF.

In this sample, this clonotype turned up many times. The chain combines TRBV12-3 or TRBV12-4 with TRBJ1-1; possibly TRBD1 for D (5 bases). V lost 6 bases to trimming and J lost 0 bases, with 11 bases between them. This CDR3 has 14 residues. The CDR3 bases are TGTGCCAGCAGGTCGGGACTGTTGAACACTGAAGCTTTCTTT. Translated: CASRSGLLNTEAFF.

This clonotype was found many times. This chain links TRBV6-1 with TRBJ2-7; D could derive from TRBD1 or TRBD2 (5 bases each). Trimming shortened V by 5 bases and J by 6 bases, and 11 bases separated the two germline ends. The CDR3 is 12 amino acids. The germline V gene encodes CDR1 MNHNS and CDR2 SASEGT. CDR3 sequence (DNA): TGTGCCAGCAGTCAAACTAGGGGCGAGCAGTACTTC. The encoded protein is CASSQTRGEQYF.

This clonotype was seen ten or more times. The V call is TRBV12-3 or TRBV12-4, the J call TRBJ2-5; no reliable D call. The CDR3 is 11 residues long. With 0 bases removed from V and 9 bases from J, the gap between germline ends came to 5 bases. This CDR3 reads CASSLAGPQYF. The DNA of the CDR3 is TGTGCCAGCAGTTTAGCGGGTCCCCAGTACTTC.

This clonotype was counted ten times or more. The CDR3 sequence is CASRGPGRGISPLHF. In nucleotides, the CDR3 is TGTGCCAGCAGGGGTCCCGGAAGGGGGATTTCACCCCTCCACTTT. V usage is TRBV12-3 or TRBV12-4 and J usage is TRBJ1-6; a weak D match, TRBD1 (6 bases). The CDR3 length is 15 residues. V dropped 6 bases and J dropped 9 bases, with 18 bases sitting between them.

On this clonotype: A junction end diverges from the germline sequence, so it may reflect a read error. This chain joins TRBV12-3 or TRBV12-4 and TRBJ1-1; D is undetermined. This CDR3 contains 11 residues. In DNA form, the CDR3 reads TGTGCCAGCAGTCTTAACACTGAAGCTTTATTT. Amino acid sequence: CASSLNTEALF.

The V call is TRBV6-1, the J call TRBJ1-2, with D possibly being TRBD1 (5 bases). This CDR3 spans 16 amino acids. Trimming removed 8 bases from V and 0 bases from J, with 19 bases in between. Germline V gene sequence: CDR1 MNHNS, CDR2 SASEGT. This chain's CDR3 is CASPPGARASNYGYTF. The DNA of the CDR3 is TGTGCCAGCCCTCCGGGCGCCAGGGCCTCTAACTATGGCTACACCTTC.

This chain links TRBV24-1 with TRBJ2-2; D unresolved. The CDR3 sequence is 14 residues long. CDR1 is KGHDR, CDR2 SFDVKD, per germline. V was shortened by 1 base and J by 5 bases, with 7 bases between the two germline ends. This CDR3 is CATSDLDHTGELFF. The CDR3 DNA is TGTGCCACCAGTGATTTAGACCATACCGGGGAGCTGTTTTTT.

The table lists this clonotype with many counts. The V gene is TRBV19, the J gene TRBJ2-7; 7 bases map to TRBD1. Germline V gene lookup returns CDR1 LNHDA and CDR2 SQIVND (reference sequence). CDR3 length equals 14 residues. Trimming cost V 4 bases and J 3 bases; bases outside gene matches: 6. The CDR3 protein is CASSTKTGSYEQYF. CDR3 nucleotide sequence: TGTGCCAGTAGTACAAAGACAGGGAGCTACGAGCAGTACTTC.

The V gene is TRBV11-2, the J gene TRBJ2-5; D is possibly TRBD1 (6 bases). The length of the CDR3 is 18 residues. CDR1 and CDR2 (germline): SGHAT, FQNNGV. V was pared by 0 bases and J by 0 bases, with 17 bases between. CDR3 nucleotides: TGTGCCAGCAGCTTAGAGTACGGCAGGGGCCGGTACCAAGAGACCCAGTACTTC. Residues: CASSLEYGRGRYQETQYF.

This clonotype was counted many times. This chain links TRBV29-1 with TRBJ2-5, with D unresolved. The CDR3 contains 11 residues. V lost 0 bases to trimming and J lost 7 bases, with 6 bases between them. CDR1 is SQVTM and CDR2 is ANQGSEA in the germline V gene. CDR3 nucleotides: TGCAGCGTTGAAGATAAACTGACCCAGTACTTC. This sequence encodes CSVEDKLTQYF.

This clonotype occurred many times. The V and J genes are TRBV7-8 and TRBJ2-7; D ambiguous. Between the trimmed V and J ends, which lost 2 bases and 7 bases, there was a span of 6 bases. The CDR3 has 11 amino acids. From germline, CDR1 is SGHVS and CDR2 FQNEAQ. CDR3 sequence (DNA): TGTGCCAGCAGCTTATCGGGTGAGCAGTACTTC. As protein: CASSLSGEQYF.

In its sample, this clonotype was seen a few times. This sequence joins TRBV20-1 and TRBJ1-4; 8 bases line up with TRBD1. Trimming at V came to 5 bases and at J to 5 bases, leaving 13 bases not matched to a gene. This CDR3 comprises 16 residues. Germline CDR1 DFQATT, CDR2 SNEGSKA (reference sequence). CDR3 DNA: TGCAGTGCTTACTTATCCACAGGGGGTGGAAATGAAAAACTGTTTTTT. Its protein is CSAYLSTGGGNEKLFF.